Shown below are 9 T cell receptor beta chains from a single sample sequenced in a study of shared clonotypes between healthy human individuals. The assay was immunoSEQ multiplex PCR, and TCRdb's table has in-frame clones only and misses some. The sample shows about 2.4 million clones, approximately 92% of them seen only once. Sequenced: naive CD4+ T cells sorted from blood. Subset specified: CD45RA+ positively selected. These receptors originate from a man between 18 and 35 years old in good health.

In this sample, this clone turned up once. This rearrangement joins TRBV19 to TRBJ2-4; tentatively, D is TRBD1 (5 bases). The germline CDR1 and CDR2 sequences are LNHDA and SQIVND (reference sequence). Trimming shortened V by 4 bases and J by 0 bases, and 19 bases separated the two germline ends. The length of the CDR3 is 18 residues. The CDR3 reads CASSSNPRVSLAKNIQYF. The CDR3 DNA is TGTGCCAGTAGTAGTAACCCCAGGGTGTCCCTAGCCAAAAACATTCAGTACTTC.

The rearrangement uses TRBV30 and TRBJ1-2; the D gene is possibly TRBD1 (5 bases). The CDR3 runs 13 residues. Germline V CDR1 and CDR2: GTSNPN, SVGIG (reference sequence). V was cut by 8 bases and J by 6 bases, with 19 bases left in between. In DNA, the CDR3 is TGTGCCGTAGGAGTGGGTAGGGGCCATGGCTACACCTTC. It codes for CAVGVGRGHGYTF.

The rearrangement uses TRBV7-3 and TRBJ2-1, with 7 bases fitting TRBD1. The CDR3 is 15 residues long. Germline V gives CDR1 SGHTA, CDR2 FQGTGA. V shed 5 bases and J 7 bases; nucleotides not matched to a gene: 11. The CDR3: CASSPRDSRLNEQFF. The DNA of the CDR3 is TGTGCCAGCAGCCCCCGGGACAGTAGATTGAATGAGCAGTTCTTC.

The chain couples TRBV6-6 to TRBJ2-5, with no clear D. Germline assignment: CDR1 MNHNY and CDR2 SVGAGI (reference sequence). The V and J ends lost 7 bases and 5 bases respectively, with 14 bases between them. The CDR3 sequence is 13 residues long. The CDR3 sequence is CASTTTTVETQYF. Written as DNA, the CDR3 is TGTGCCAGCACAACTACCACGGTGGAGACCCAGTACTTC.

On this clone itself: This specimen includes other DNA sequences encoding the same CDR3. This chain joins TRBV30 and TRBJ1-1; 9 bases map to TRBD1. Germline loops: CDR1 GTSNPN, CDR2 SVGIG (reference sequence). With 0 bases clipped from V and 11 bases from J, the junction kept 1 base outside the gene matches. The CDR3 runs to 11 residues. Here the CDR3 reads CAWSVQGAAFF. The CDR3, as DNA: TGTGCCTGGAGTGTACAGGGGGCGGCTTTCTTT.

A word on this clone: This sample also contains other DNA sequences that code for the same CDR3. V and J are TRBV7-9 and TRBJ1-3; D unclear. Germline assignment: CDR1 SEHNR and CDR2 FQNEAQ (reference sequence). The CDR3 extends over 12 amino acids. V shed 5 bases and J shed 4 bases, with 6 bases lying between them. In DNA, the CDR3 is TGTGCCAGCAGCAGCACAGGAAACACCATATATTTT. The encoded protein is CASSSTGNTIYF.

This rearrangement joins TRBV5-1 to TRBJ1-2, with 7 bases matching TRBD1. The CDR3 extends over 15 amino acids. CDR1 is SGHRS and CDR2 is YFSETQ in the germline V gene. The ends lost 4 bases at V and 5 bases at J; junction bases unmatched: 11. The CDR3 is CASSLGDRQNYGYTF. Here the CDR3 DNA reads TGCGCCAGCAGCCTGGGGGACAGACAAAATTATGGCTACACCTTC.

V usage is TRBV6-1 and J usage is TRBJ1-5; D unclear. CDR1 is MNHNS and CDR2 is SASEGT in the germline V gene. The CDR3 spans 15 residues. V was clipped by 10 bases and J by 4 bases, with 20 bases between them. CDR3 nucleotides: TGTGCCACCTTCAAGGACCTCTTGGGGAATCAGCCCCAGCATTTT. It yields the protein CATFKDLLGNQPQHF.

The chain links TRBV5-1 to TRBJ1-1, with 9 bases that match TRBD1. Germline V gene lookup returns CDR1 SGHRS and CDR2 YFSETQ. V dropped 2 bases and J dropped 4; count of bases not matched to a gene: 12. The CDR3 sequence is 17 residues long. The CDR3 coding sequence is TGCGCCAGCAGCTTTTTCTTACAGGGGGCGGTAGTCACTGAAGCTTTCTTT. Its translation is CASSFFLQGAVVTEAFF.